A selection of T cell receptor beta chains follows, all from one sample in a study of blood T cell repertoires in COVID-19. Generated by immunoSEQ multiplex PCR, the TCRdb table keeps only in-frame clones and is missing some. The sample has around 41,000 clones, about 86% seen once; the top ten hold around two fifths. What was sequenced was peripheral blood. The receptors stem from an elderly woman with active or convalescent COVID-19. CDR3s include the opening cysteine and the closing phenylalanine or tryptophan.

CDR3 length: 14
J gene: TRBJ1-1
V gene: TRBV28
CDR3 protein: CASSFWTGSTEAFF

CDR3 length: 17
J gene: TRBJ1-6
V gene: TRBV28
CDR3 protein: CASNLILGGTPNSPLHF

CDR3 length: 16
J gene: TRBJ2-3
V gene: TRBV6-5
CDR3 protein: CASSYSLGQGSFTQYF

CDR3 length: 16
J gene: TRBJ2-1
V gene: TRBV6-5
CDR3 protein: CASSYPKTSGYNEQFF

CDR3 length: 17
J gene: TRBJ1-4
V gene: TRBV3-1/TRBV3-2
CDR3 protein: CASSQEKEGALNEKLFF

CDR3 length: 18
J gene: TRBJ1-4
V gene: TRBV9
CDR3 protein: CASSVGQGVRGINEKLFF

CDR3 length: 14
J gene: TRBJ1-2
V gene: TRBV6-5
CDR3 protein: CASSYAGQGYGYTF

CDR3 length: 14
J gene: TRBJ1-1
V gene: TRBV6-1
CDR3 protein: CASSELGRNTEAFF

CDR3 length: 15
J gene: TRBJ2-7
V gene: TRBV27
CDR3 protein: CASSDTGTGNYEQYF

CDR3 length: 16
J gene: TRBJ1-2
V gene: TRBV27
CDR3 protein: CASSPLGGRQNYGYTF

CDR3 length: 15
J gene: TRBJ1-5
V gene: TRBV6-5
CDR3 protein: CASSLQGARGQPQHF

CDR3 length: 13
J gene: TRBJ1-1
V gene: TRBV7-9
CDR3 protein: CASSLDGSGPAFF

CDR3 length: 14
J gene: TRBJ2-7
V gene: TRBV13
CDR3 protein: CASSRDRGGIQQYF

CDR3 length: 16
J gene: TRBJ1-1
V gene: TRBV7-3
CDR3 protein: CASSPSWDRVNTEAFF

CDR3 length: 18
J gene: TRBJ2-7
V gene: TRBV10-3
CDR3 protein: CAISDHGTSGKTTYEQYF

CDR3 length: 12
J gene: TRBJ1-2
V gene: TRBV29-1
CDR3 protein: CSVLTGDYGYTF

CDR3 length: 13
J gene: TRBJ2-3
V gene: TRBV15
CDR3 protein: CATSTIATDTQYF

CDR3 length: 16
J gene: TRBJ1-2
V gene: TRBV18
CDR3 protein: CASSPPTTGYNYGYTF

CDR3 length: 17
J gene: TRBJ2-5
V gene: TRBV6-1
CDR3 protein: CASSDGLVAGNQETQYF

CDR3 length: 13
J gene: TRBJ1-2
V gene: TRBV5-4
CDR3 protein: CASSLDRIYGYTF

CDR3 length: 16
J gene: TRBJ1-5
V gene: TRBV6-2/TRBV6-3
CDR3 protein: CASSYPYRGSSQPQHF

CDR3 length: 14
J gene: TRBJ1-1
V gene: TRBV6-5
CDR3 protein: CASLSRAQNTEAFF

CDR3 length: 14
J gene: TRBJ1-6
V gene: TRBV13
CDR3 protein: CASSPRTGVSPLHF

CDR3 length: 14
J gene: TRBJ1-2
V gene: TRBV5-6
CDR3 protein: CASSPGTIASGYTF